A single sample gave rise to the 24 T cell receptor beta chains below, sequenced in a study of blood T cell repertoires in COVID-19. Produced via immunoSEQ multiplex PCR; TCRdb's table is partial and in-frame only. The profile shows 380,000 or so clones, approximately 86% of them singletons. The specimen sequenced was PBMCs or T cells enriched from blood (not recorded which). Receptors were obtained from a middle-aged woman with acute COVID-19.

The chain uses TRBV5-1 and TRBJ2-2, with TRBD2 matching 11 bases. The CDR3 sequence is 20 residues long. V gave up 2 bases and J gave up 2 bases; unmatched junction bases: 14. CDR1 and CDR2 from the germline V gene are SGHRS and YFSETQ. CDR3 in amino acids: CASSFLTSGGPITNTGELFF. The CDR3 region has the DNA TGCGCCAGCAGCTTCCTTACTAGCGGGGGCCCTATAACTAACACCGGGGAGCTGTTTTTT.

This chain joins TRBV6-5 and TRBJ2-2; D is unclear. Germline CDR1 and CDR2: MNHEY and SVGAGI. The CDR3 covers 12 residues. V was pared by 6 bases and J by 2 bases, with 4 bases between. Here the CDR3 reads CASSRNTGELFF. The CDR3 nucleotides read TGTGCCAGCAGCCGTAACACCGGGGAGCTGTTTTTT.

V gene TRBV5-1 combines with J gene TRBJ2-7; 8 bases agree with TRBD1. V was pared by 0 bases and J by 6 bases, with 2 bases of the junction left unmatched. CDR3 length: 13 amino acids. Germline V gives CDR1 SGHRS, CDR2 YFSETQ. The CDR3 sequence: CASSLGQGTEQYF. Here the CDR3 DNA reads TGCGCCAGCAGCTTGGGACAGGGGACCGAGCAGTACTTC.

CDR3 region: CASSFPGDEAFF. DNA for the CDR3: TGTGCCAGCAGTTTTCCAGGGGATGAAGCTTTCTTT. The chain carries TRBV27 and TRBJ1-1, with a tentative D call TRBD1 (6 bases). V was trimmed by 3 bases and J by 7 bases, leaving 9 bases between them. The CDR3 is made up of 12 amino acids. Germline CDR1 reads MNHEY; CDR2 reads SMNVEV (reference sequence).

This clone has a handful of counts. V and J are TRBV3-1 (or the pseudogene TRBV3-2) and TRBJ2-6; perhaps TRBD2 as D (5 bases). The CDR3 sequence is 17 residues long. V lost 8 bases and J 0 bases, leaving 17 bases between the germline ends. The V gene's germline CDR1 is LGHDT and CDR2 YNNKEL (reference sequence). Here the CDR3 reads CASSQGGRISGANVLTF. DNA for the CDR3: TGTGCCAGCTCCCAAGGAGGAAGGATCTCTGGGGCCAACGTCCTGACTTTC.

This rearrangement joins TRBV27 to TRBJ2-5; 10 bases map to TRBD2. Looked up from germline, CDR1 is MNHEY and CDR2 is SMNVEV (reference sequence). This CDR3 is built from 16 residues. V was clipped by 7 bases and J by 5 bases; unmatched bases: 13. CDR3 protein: CASKGEAGGPGETQYF. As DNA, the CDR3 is TGTGCCAGCAAAGGGGAAGCGGGGGGGCCTGGGGAGACCCAGTACTTC.

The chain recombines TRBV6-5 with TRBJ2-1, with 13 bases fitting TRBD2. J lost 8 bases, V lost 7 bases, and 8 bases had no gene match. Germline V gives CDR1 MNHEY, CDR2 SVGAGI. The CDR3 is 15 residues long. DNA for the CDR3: TGTGCCAGCACAACTAGCGGGGGGGCATACGATGAGCAGTTCTTC. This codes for CASTTSGGAYDEQFF.

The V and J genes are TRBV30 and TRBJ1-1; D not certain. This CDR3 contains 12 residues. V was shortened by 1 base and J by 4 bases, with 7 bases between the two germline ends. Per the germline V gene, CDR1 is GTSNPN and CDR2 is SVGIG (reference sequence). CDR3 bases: TGTGCCTGGAGTGGGGAGAGCACTGAAGCTTTCTTT. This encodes CAWSGESTEAFF.

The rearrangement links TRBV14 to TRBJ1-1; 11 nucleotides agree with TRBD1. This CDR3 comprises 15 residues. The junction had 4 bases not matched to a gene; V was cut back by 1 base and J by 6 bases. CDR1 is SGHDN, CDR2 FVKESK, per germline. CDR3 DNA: TGTGCCAGCAGCCAAGTGGACAGGGGGCGAGCTGAAGCTTTCTTT. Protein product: CASSQVDRGRAEAFF.

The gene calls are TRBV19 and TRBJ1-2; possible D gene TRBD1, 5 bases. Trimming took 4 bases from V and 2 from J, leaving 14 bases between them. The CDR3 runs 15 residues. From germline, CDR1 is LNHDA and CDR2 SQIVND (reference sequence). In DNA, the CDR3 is TGTGCCAGTAGTAGGGGGAGGGGACGCAACTATGGCTACACCTTC. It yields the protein CASSRGRGRNYGYTF.

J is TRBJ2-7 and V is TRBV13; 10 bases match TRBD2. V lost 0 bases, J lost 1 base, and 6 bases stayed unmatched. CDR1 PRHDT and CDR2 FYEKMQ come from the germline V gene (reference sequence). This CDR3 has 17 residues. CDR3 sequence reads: CASSLGVLAGESYEQYF. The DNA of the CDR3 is TGTGCCAGCAGCTTAGGTGTTCTAGCGGGGGAATCCTACGAGCAGTACTTC.

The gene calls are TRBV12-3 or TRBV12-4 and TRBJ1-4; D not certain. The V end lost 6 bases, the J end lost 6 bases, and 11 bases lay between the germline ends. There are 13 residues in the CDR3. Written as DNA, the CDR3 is TGTGCCAGCAGAAGCGACGGTGATGAAAAACTGTTTTTT. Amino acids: CASRSDGDEKLFF.

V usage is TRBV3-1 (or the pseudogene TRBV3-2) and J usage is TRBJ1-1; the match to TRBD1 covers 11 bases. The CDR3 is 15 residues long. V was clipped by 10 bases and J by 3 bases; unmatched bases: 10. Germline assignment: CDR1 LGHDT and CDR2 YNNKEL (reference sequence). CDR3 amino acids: CATVLGTGGYTEAFF. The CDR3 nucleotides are TGTGCCACCGTCCTGGGGACAGGGGGTTACACTGAAGCTTTCTTT.

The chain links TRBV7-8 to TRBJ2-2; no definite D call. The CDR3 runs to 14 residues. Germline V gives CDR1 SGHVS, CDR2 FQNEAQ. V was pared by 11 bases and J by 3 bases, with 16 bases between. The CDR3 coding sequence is TGTGCCTCCCACCCTGGCGGTCACACCGGGGAGCTGTTTTTT. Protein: CASHPGGHTGELFF.

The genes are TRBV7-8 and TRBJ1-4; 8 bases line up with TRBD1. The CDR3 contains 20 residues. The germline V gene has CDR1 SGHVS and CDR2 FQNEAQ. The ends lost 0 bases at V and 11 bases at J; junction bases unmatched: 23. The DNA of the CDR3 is TGTGCCAGCAGCTTAGCGAGATTGACAGGGGCGCGTTTCCTTCACTCGAAACTGTTTTTT. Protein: CASSLARLTGARFLHSKLFF. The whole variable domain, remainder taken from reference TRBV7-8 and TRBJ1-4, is GAGVSQSPRYKVAKRGQDVALRCDPISGHVSLFWYQQALGQGPEFLTYFQNEAQLDKSGLPSDRFFAERPEGSVSTLKIQRTQQEDSAVYLCASSLARLTGARFLHSKLFFGSGTQLSVL.

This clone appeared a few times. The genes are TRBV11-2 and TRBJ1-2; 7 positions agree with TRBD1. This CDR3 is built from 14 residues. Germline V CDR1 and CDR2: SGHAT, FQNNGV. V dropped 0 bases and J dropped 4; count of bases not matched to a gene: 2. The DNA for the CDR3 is TGTGCCAGCAGCTTAGAGGGACAGATCTATGGCTACACCTTC. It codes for CASSLEGQIYGYTF.

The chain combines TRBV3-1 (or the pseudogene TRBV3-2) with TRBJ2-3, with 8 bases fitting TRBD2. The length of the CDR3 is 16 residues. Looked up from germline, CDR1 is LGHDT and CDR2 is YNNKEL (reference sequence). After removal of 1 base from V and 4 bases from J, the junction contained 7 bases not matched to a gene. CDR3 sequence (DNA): TGTGCCAGCAGCCAAGCGGGGGGGCGAGTTGCAGATACGCAGTATTTT. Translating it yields CASSQAGGRVADTQYF.

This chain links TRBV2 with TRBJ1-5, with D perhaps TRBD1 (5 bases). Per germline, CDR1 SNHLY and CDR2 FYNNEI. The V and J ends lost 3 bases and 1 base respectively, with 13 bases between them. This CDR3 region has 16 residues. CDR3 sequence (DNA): TGTGCCAGCAGTGAGCCCGGGGGTGGGAGCAATCAGCCCCAGCATTTT. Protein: CASSEPGGGSNQPQHF. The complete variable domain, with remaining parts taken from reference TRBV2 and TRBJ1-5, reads EPEVTQTPSHQVTQMGQEVILRCVPISNHLYFYWYRQILGQKVEFLVSFYNNEISEKSEIFDDQFSVERPDGSNFTLKIRSTKLEDSAMYFCASSEPGGGSNQPQHFGDGTRLSIL.

This chain's CDR3 is CASRTSLADNEQFF. CDR3 sequence (DNA): TGTGCCAGCAGAACCAGTCTCGCGGACAATGAGCAGTTCTTC. This rearrangement joins TRBV5-4 to TRBJ2-1; no clear D gene. The CDR3 has 14 amino acids. V lost 5 bases and J 5 bases, leaving 14 bases between the germline ends. In germline, CDR1 is SGHNT, CDR2 YYREEE (reference sequence). Full variable domain (missing parts from reference TRBV5-4 and TRBJ2-1): ETGVTQSPTHLIKTRGQQVTLRCSSQSGHNTVSWYQQALGQGPQFIFQYYREEENGRGNFPPRFSGLQFPNYSSELNVNALELDDSALYLCASRTSLADNEQFFGPGTRLTVL.

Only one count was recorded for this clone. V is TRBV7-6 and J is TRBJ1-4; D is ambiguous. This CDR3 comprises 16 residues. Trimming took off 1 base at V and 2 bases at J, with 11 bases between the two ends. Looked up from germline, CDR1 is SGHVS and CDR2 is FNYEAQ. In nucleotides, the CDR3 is TGTGCCAGCAGCTTAGGAATCGGAGGGACTAATGAAAAACTGTTTTTT. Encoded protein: CASSLGIGGTNEKLFF.

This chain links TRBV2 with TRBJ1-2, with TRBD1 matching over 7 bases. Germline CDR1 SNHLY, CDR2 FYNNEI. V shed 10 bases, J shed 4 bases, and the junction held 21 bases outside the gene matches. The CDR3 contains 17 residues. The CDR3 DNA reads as TGTGCCACCCGTAGGACAGGTGCCTTCAACCCCCTCTATGGCTACACCTTC. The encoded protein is CATRRTGAFNPLYGYTF.

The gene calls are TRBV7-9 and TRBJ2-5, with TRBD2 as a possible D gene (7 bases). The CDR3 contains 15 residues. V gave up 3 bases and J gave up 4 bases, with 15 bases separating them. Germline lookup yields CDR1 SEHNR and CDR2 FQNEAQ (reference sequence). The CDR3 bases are TGTGCCAGCAGCTTTGGGGGGGCCATAGGAGAGACCCAGTACTTC. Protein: CASSFGGAIGETQYF.

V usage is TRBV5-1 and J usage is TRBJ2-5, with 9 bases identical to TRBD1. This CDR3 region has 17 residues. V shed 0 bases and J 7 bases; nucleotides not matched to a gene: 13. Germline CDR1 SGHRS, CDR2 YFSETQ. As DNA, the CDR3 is TGCGCCAGCAGCTTGGAGGGGTACAGGGGGCTCCGGGGGACCCAGTACTTC. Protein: CASSLEGYRGLRGTQYF.

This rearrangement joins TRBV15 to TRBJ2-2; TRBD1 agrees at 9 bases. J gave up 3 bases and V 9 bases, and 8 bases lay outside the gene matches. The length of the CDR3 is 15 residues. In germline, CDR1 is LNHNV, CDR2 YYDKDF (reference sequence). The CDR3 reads CATKTGGWDTGELFF. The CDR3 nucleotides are TGTGCCACAAAAACAGGGGGCTGGGACACCGGGGAGCTGTTTTTT.